Here is one T cell receptor (beta chain) with its context. Its matching antigen is unknown. This entry comes from a study of T cell responses to AZD1222 COVID-19 vaccine. General study points: Of the AZD1222 recipients, only five or six were seropositive at baseline. Repertoire samples came only from after the peak T cell response.

Germline V gene data show CDR1 as SGHDN and CDR2 as FVKESK. J lost 6 bases, V lost 6 bases, and 11 bases had no gene match. The CDR3 totals 15 residues. Using immunoSEQ multiplex PCR, the repertoire was profiled, and TCRdb retains in-frame clones only, with some absent. The table has about 120,000 clones, about 89% seen once. The sample in question was peripheral blood, obtained on day 0 of AZD1222 vaccination. This rearrangement joins TRBV14 to TRBJ2-1; TRBD2 aligns across 7 bases. This clonotype was sampled from an adult in good health. The CDR3 coding sequence is TGTGCCAGCAGTCTAGGGTTCGGGACTATCAATGAGCAGTTCTTC. Protein sequence: CASSLGFGTINEQFF.